A selection of T cell receptor beta chains follows, all from one sample in a study of blood T cell repertoires in COVID-19. The assay was immunoSEQ multiplex PCR, and TCRdb's table has in-frame clones only and misses some. The data hold roughly 90,000 clones, with around 86% observed a single time. Sequencing used peripheral blood. These TCRs come from a woman of 80 years or more with active or convalescent COVID-19. The CDR3 runs from the conserved cysteine through the conserved F or W. The order of the fields is J gene, V gene, CDR3 length, clone size, D gene, CDR3 DNA, CDR3 protein. A D gene is named only where the DNA matches it firmly. A row's size may be missing; if present it is once, few, many or a size class.

>TRBJ1-6|TRBV12-3/TRBV12-4|13|.|TRBD1
TGTGCCAGCAGGCGGGGACAGCCCTCACCCCTCCACTTT
CASRRGQPSPLHF
>TRBJ1-1|TRBV19|15|.|.
TGTGCCAGTAGTATTCAAGGCAGGATGAACACTGAAGCTTTCTTT
CASSIQGRMNTEAFF
>TRBJ2-7|TRBV7-2|14|few|.
TGTGCCAGCACCACTCTGCGGGGTGTGGGCGAGCAGTACTTC
CASTTLRGVGEQYF
>TRBJ2-1|TRBV7-9|16|.|.
TGTGCCAGCAGCTACCTAAGCGGGCACGCCTACAATGAGCAGTTCTTC
CASSYLSGHAYNEQFF
>TRBJ2-1|TRBV4-1|14|.|TRBD1
TGCGCCAGCAGCGGCCGACAGGGGGGGAATGAGCAGTTCTTC
CASSGRQGGNEQFF
>TRBJ2-7|TRBV6-5|15|.|TRBD1
TGTGCCAGCAGAGGCGGGACAGGGGTAGTTTACGAGCAGTACTTC
CASRGGTGVVYEQYF
>TRBJ2-1|TRBV27|15|.|TRBD1
TGTGCCAGCAGTCCCAGGGGGTCCTCCTACAATGAGCAGTTCTTC
CASSPRGSSYNEQFF
>TRBJ1-2|TRBV12-3/TRBV12-4|13|.|.
TGTGCCAGCAGTTTGGAGCCCATCTATGGCTACACCTTC
CASSLEPIYGYTF
>TRBJ1-5|TRBV7-2|17|.|.
TGTGCCAGCAGCTTAAGTCTCGCTCAGGGGCTTTGGACGCCCCAGCATTTT
CASSLSLAQGLWTPQHF
>TRBJ1-1|TRBV5-5|12|.|.
TGTGCCAGCAGCCTAGAGTCGTCAGAAGCTTTCTTT
CASSLESSEAFF
>TRBJ2-7|TRBV3-1/TRBV3-2|15|.|TRBD1
TGTGCCAGCAGCCCGTTCACCGGGACAGGAGGCGAGCAGTACTTC
CASSPFTGTGGEQYF
>TRBJ2-4|TRBV5-1|14|.|TRBD1
TGCGCCAGCAGCTGGGACAGAAACAAAAACATTCAGTACTTC
CASSWDRNKNIQYF
>TRBJ2-1|TRBV24-1|15|.|TRBD1
TGTGCCACCAGTGAGGGACTCGGACGGACAGGGGAGCAGTTCTTC
CATSEGLGRTGEQFF
>TRBJ2-1|TRBV9|13|.|.
TGTGCCAGCAGCGTCCTAGGGGACAATGAGCAGTTCTTC
CASSVLGDNEQFF
>TRBJ2-3|TRBV3-1/TRBV3-2|12|.|.
TGTGCCAGCAGTCAAGCGGCAGATACGCAGTATTTT
CASSQAADTQYF
>TRBJ2-7|TRBV7-3|14|.|.
TGTGCCAGCAGCCTAAGGGCATCGACCTACGAGCAGTACTTC
CASSLRASTYEQYF
>TRBJ2-2|TRBV2|13|.|TRBD1
TGTGCCAGCAGACAGGGGGAAACCGGGGAGCTGTTTTTT
CASRQGETGELFF
>TRBJ2-3|TRBV7-2|14|.|.
TGTGCCAGCAGCTTGGCCCCCCCGCGGGATACGCAGTATTTT
CASSLAPPRDTQYF
>TRBJ1-2|TRBV7-9|13|.|TRBD1
TGTGCCAGCAGCCGACAGGGGGCTGAAGGCTACACCTTC
CASSRQGAEGYTF
>TRBJ1-5|TRBV27|12|.|.
TGTGCCAGCAGTTTTCCCCCAGGGCCCCAGCATTTT
CASSFPPGPQHF
>TRBJ1-3|TRBV7-9|16|.|TRBD1
TGTGCCAGCAGCTATTCGAGGGGACAGGGGAGAGACACCATATATTTT
CASSYSRGQGRDTIYF